The subject of this entry is one T cell receptor beta chain. Clones were read by immunoSEQ multiplex PCR, and TCRdb kept only the in-frame ones, dropping some. The table records around 200,000 clones, 85% to 90% of them present only once. The record originates from a study of cytomegalovirus exposure and HLA in healthy donors. This CDR3 region has 16 residues. After removal of 1 base from V and 0 bases from J, the junction contained 1 base not matched to a gene. Per germline, CDR1 MNHNS and CDR2 SASEGT. Sequencing was done on a sample of PBMCs. This receptor was obtained from a woman under 30 in good health and CMV-seronegative. V and J are TRBV6-1 and TRBJ1-5; 9 bases are a match to TRBD1. CDR3 residues: CASSEGGQGSNQPQHF. The CDR3 DNA reads as TGTGCCAGCAGTGAAGGGGGACAGGGTAGCAATCAGCCCCAGCATTTT.